What follows are 3 T cell receptor beta chains derived from one specimen sequenced in a study of blood T cell repertoires in COVID-19. TCRdb keeps only in-frame clones here, not all; method: immunoSEQ multiplex PCR. Of tens of thousands of clones listed, 89% are singletons. The specimen was peripheral blood. The source of these receptors is a woman aged 60 to 75 with COVID-19, enrolled during active disease.

This chain uses TRBV7-2 with TRBJ2-2; 7 bases align to TRBD2. V lost 0 bases, J lost 8 bases, and 6 bases stayed unmatched. CDR1 is SGHTA and CDR2 is FQGNSA in the germline V gene. CDR3 length: 15 residues. CDR3 sequence: CASSLAPTGLGELFF. The CDR3 coding sequence is TGTGCCAGCAGCTTAGCCCCAACGGGACTAGGGGAGCTGTTTTTT.

The V call is TRBV12-3 or TRBV12-4, the J call TRBJ2-5; D may be TRBD1 (5 bases). CDR3 length: 13 residues. Deletions cut 4 bases from V and 2 bases from J, with 8 bases between. The CDR3 reads CASSSTGQETQYF. The DNA of the CDR3 is TGTGCCAGCAGTTCCACAGGTCAAGAGACCCAGTACTTC.

The CDR3: CASSLTANTEAFF. The CDR3 nucleotides are TGTGCCAGCAGCCTTACAGCGAACACTGAAGCTTTCTTT. The rearrangement uses TRBV27 and TRBJ1-1; no clear D gene. Trimming pared 6 bases from V and 1 base from J, leaving 9 bases between. Germline V gives CDR1 MNHEY, CDR2 SMNVEV (reference sequence). This CDR3 spans 13 amino acids.